The rows below give T cell receptor beta chains drawn from one sample of a study of blood T cell repertoires in COVID-19. Repertoires were generated with immunoSEQ multiplex PCR, while TCRdb's copy carries only in-frame clones and drops some. The top ten clones hold approximately 7.6% of a sample with more than 200,000 clones, around 83% of them seen once. The specimen was peripheral blood. These receptors originate from an elderly woman with COVID-19, enrolled during active disease. Each CDR3 is given with its conserved first and last residue. D genes are given only for firm matches. Part of the rows lack a size; the others show once, few, many or a class for expanded clones.

TRBV4-1	TRBJ1-1	-	TRBD1	CASSPRRTGTALGTGEAFF	TGCGCCAGCAGCCCGCGTAGAACCGGGACAGCCCTAGGAACCGGTGAAGCTTTCTTT
TRBV5-4	TRBJ1-2	-	-	CASSLAGGGTNYGYTF	TGTGCCAGCAGCTTGGCCGGGGGGGGAACTAACTATGGCTACACCTTC
TRBV9	TRBJ2-5	-	TRBD1	CASSVRGLGETQYF	TGTGCCAGCAGCGTAAGGGGGCTCGGGGAGACCCAGTACTTC
TRBV2	TRBJ1-4	-	TRBD1	CASSSDRVNEKLFF	TGTGCCAGCAGCTCCGACAGGGTCAATGAAAAACTGTTTTTT
TRBV7-7	TRBJ2-5	once	-	CASSLAGNGETQYF	TGTGCTAGCAGCTTAGCCGGGAACGGAGAGACCCAGTACTTC
TRBV5-4	TRBJ2-3	-	TRBD2	CASSPRGGSADTQYF	TGTGCCAGCAGCCCACGGGGGGGCAGTGCAGATACGCAGTATTTT
TRBV28	TRBJ1-2	-	TRBD1	CASSGQGNYGYTF	TGTGCCAGCAGTGGACAGGGCAACTATGGCTACACCTTC
TRBV11-3	TRBJ2-6	-	-	CASSSDRAGGANVLTF	TGTGCCAGCAGCTCGGACAGAGCGGGAGGGGCCAACGTCCTGACTTTC
TRBV7-3	TRBJ2-7	once	TRBD1	CASSQEAGGIYEQYF	TGTGCCAGCAGCCAAGAGGCAGGGGGCATCTACGAGCAGTACTTC
TRBV11-2	TRBJ1-6	once	-	CASSQRGDTPLHF	TGTGCCAGCAGCCAACGGGGGGATACACCCCTCCACTTT
TRBV7-3	TRBJ2-1	-	-	CASSLSSTGSDEQFF	TGTGCCAGCAGCTTATCCTCTACCGGGAGCGATGAGCAGTTCTTC
TRBV5-1	TRBJ2-1	-	TRBD2	CASSSSGSSYNEQFF	TGCGCCAGCAGCTCTAGCGGGAGCTCCTACAATGAGCAGTTCTTC
TRBV5-1	TRBJ2-7	-	TRBD1	CASSWTGARGEQYF	TGCGCCAGCAGCTGGACAGGGGCGCGGGGAGAGCAGTACTTC
TRBV7-3	TRBJ1-2	-	-	CASSLQGGQYGYTF	TGTGCCAGCAGCTTACAGGGAGGCCAATATGGCTACACCTTC
TRBV10-3	TRBJ2-7	few	-	CAISDGYSYEQYF	TGTGCCATCAGTGACGGTTACTCCTACGAGCAGTACTTC
TRBV5-1	TRBJ2-2	-	-	CASRFGGANTGELFF	TGCGCCAGCAGGTTCGGCGGCGCGAACACCGGGGAGCTGTTTTTT
TRBV29-1	TRBJ2-5	-	-	CSIPGGGGTQYF	TGCAGCATCCCCGGAGGCGGCGGGACCCAGTACTTC
TRBV18	TRBJ1-3	few	-	CASSPGASGNTIYF	TGTGCCAGCTCCCCGGGAGCCTCTGGAAACACCATATATTTT
TRBV3-1/TRBV3-2	TRBJ2-3	-	TRBD2	CASSPRWTSGGTDTQYF	TGTGCCAGCAGCCCTAGGTGGACTAGCGGGGGCACAGATACGCAGTATTTT
TRBV7-2	TRBJ1-2	-	TRBD1	CASSPTTGEDGYTF	TGTGCCAGCAGCCCTACCACAGGGGAAGATGGCTACACCTTC
TRBV7-9	TRBJ2-7	once	-	CASSDSLTYEQYF	TGTGCCAGCAGCGACAGTTTGACCTACGAGCAGTACTTC
TRBV6-5	TRBJ1-2	-	-	CASSYGGTTNYGYTF	TGTGCCAGCAGTTACGGGGGGACGACTAACTATGGCTACACCTTC
TRBV5-1	TRBJ1-1	few	TRBD1	CASSGGTGGAPFF	TGCGCCAGCAGCGGCGGGACAGGGGGCGCTCCCTTCTTT
TRBV2	TRBJ1-5	-	-	CASKLENSRYSDQPQHF	TGTGCCAGCAAGCTCGAAAATAGCCGATATAGCGATCAGCCCCAGCATTTT